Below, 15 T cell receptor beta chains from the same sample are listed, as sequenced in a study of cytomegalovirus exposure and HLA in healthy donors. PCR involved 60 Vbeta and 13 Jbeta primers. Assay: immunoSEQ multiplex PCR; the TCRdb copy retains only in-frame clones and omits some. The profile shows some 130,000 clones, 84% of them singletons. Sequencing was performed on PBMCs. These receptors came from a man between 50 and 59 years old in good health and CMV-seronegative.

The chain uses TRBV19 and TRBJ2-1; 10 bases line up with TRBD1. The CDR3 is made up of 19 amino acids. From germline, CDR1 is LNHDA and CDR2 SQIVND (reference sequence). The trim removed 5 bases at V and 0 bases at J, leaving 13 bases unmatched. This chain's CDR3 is CASSPSGTGEFGSYNEQFF. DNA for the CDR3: TGTGCCAGTAGTCCCTCTGGGACAGGGGAGTTTGGCTCCTACAATGAGCAGTTCTTC.

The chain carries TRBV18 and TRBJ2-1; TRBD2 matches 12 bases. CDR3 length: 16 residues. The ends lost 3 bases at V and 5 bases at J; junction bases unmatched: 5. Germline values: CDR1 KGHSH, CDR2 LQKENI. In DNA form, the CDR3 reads TGTGCCAGCTCACCGTGGACTAGCGGGGCAAACAATGAGCAGTTCTTC. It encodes CASSPWTSGANNEQFF. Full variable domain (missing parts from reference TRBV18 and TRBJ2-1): NAGVMQNPRHLVRRRGQEARLRCSPMKGHSHVYWYRQLPEEGLKFMVYLQKENIIDESGMPKERFSAEFPKEGPSILRIQQVVRGDSAAYFCASSPWTSGANNEQFFGPGTRLTVL.

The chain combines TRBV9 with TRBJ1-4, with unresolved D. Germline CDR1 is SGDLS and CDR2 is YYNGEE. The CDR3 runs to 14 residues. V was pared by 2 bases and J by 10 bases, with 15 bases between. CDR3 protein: CASSVQALGRKLFF. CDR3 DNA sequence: TGTGCCAGCAGCGTTCAAGCATTAGGGAGAAAACTGTTTTTT.

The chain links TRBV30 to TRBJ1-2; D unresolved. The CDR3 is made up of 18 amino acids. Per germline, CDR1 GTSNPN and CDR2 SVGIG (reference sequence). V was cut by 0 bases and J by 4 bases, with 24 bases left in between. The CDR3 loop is CAWSVLSPGQRRGYGYTF. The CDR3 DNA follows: TGTGCCTGGAGTGTCCTTAGCCCGGGTCAGCGGCGGGGCTATGGCTACACCTTC.

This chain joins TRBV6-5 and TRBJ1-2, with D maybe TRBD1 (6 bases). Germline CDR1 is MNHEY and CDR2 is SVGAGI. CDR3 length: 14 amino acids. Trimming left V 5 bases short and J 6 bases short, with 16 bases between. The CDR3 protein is CASSPLATGHGYTF. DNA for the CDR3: TGTGCCAGCAGTCCCCTTGCGACAGGCCATGGCTACACCTTC.

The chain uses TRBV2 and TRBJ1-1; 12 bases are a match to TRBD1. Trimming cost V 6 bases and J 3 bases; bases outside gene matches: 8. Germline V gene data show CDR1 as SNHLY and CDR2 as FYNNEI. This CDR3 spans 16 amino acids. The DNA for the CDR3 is TGTGCCAGCAGGTGGGACAGGGGGCGAGACGACACTGAAGCTTTCTTT. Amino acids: CASRWDRGRDDTEAFF. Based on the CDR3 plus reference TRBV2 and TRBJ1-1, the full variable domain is EPEVTQTPSHQVTQMGQEVILRCVPISNHLYFYWYRQILGQKVEFLVSFYNNEISEKSEIFDDQFSVERPDGSNFTLKIRSTKLEDSAMYFCASRWDRGRDDTEAFFGQGTRLTVV.

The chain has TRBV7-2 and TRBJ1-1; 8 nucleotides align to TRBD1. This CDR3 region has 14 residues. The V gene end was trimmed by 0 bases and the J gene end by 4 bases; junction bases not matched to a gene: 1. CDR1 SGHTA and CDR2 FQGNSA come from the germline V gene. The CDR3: CASSLATGGTEAFF. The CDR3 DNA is TGTGCCAGCAGCTTAGCTACAGGGGGCACTGAAGCTTTCTTT.

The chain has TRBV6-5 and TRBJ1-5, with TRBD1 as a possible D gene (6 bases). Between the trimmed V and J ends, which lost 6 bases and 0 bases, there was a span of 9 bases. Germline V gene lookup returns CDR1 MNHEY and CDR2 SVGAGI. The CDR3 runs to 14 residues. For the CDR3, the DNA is TGTGCCAGCAGCCGGACAGTTAGCAATCAGCCCCAGCATTTT. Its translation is CASSRTVSNQPQHF.

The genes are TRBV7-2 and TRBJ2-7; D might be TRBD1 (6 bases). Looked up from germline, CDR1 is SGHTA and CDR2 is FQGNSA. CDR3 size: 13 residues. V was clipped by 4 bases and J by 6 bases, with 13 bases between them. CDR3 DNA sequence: TGTGCCAGCAGCTCACAGGGTCAGGGCGAGCAGTACTTC. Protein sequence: CASSSQGQGEQYF.

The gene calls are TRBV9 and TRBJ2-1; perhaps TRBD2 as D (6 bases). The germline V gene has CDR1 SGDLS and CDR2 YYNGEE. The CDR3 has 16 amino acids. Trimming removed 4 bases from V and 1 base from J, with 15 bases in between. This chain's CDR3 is CASSFQTGGSYNEQFF. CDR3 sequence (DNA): TGTGCCAGCAGCTTCCAGACTGGGGGGTCCTACAATGAGCAGTTCTTC.

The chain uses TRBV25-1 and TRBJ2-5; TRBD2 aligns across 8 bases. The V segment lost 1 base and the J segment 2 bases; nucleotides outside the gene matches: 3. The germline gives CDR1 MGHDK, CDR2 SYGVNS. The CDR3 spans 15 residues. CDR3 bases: TGTGCCAGCAGTGAATGGGCTAGCGGGCAAGAGACCCAGTACTTC. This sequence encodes CASSEWASGQETQYF.

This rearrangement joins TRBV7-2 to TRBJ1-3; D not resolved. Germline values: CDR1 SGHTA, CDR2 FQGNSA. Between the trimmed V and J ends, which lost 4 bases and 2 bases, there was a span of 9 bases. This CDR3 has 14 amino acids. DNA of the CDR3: TGTGCCAGCAGCTCGACATCAGCTGGAAACACCATATATTTT. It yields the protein CASSSTSAGNTIYF.

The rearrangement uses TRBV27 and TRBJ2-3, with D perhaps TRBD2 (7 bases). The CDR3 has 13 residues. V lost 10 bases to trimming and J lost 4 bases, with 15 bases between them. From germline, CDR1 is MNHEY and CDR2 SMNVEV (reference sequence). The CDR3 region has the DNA TGTGCCACCTCGATAGGGGGGGCAGATACGCAGTATTTT. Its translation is CATSIGGADTQYF.

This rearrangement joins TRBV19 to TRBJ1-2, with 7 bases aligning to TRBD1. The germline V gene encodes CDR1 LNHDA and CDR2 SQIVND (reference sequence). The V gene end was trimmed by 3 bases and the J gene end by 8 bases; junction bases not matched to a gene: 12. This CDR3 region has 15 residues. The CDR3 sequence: CASSMGRGGARGYTF. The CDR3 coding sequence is TGTGCCAGTAGTATGGGGAGAGGGGGCGCGAGGGGCTACACCTTC.

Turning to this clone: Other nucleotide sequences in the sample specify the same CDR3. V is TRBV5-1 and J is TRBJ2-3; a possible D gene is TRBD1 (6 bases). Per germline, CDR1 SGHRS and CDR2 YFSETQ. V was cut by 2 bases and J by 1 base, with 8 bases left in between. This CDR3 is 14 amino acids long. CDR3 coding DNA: TGCGCCAGCAGCTTAGAGGGGGGCACAGATACGCAGTATTTT. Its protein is CASSLEGGTDTQYF.